This entry lists 27 T cell receptor beta chains sequenced from one sample in a study of shared clonotypes between healthy human individuals. CD45RO-negative cells were positively selected for CCR7, leaving out terminally differentiated effector memory CD45RA+ cells. Clones were sequenced by immunoSEQ multiplex PCR, and TCRdb holds only the in-frame ones, with some missing. The table lists around 2.1 million clones, 90% to 95% of them singletons. Sequenced material: naive CD8+ T cells from PBMCs. These receptors all come from a man between 18 and 35 years old in good health. Some clones in this sample may be carry-over from other donors' samples.

For the CDR3, the DNA is TGTGCCAGCAGTGATGGATCGCGGATCAGCTCCTACGAGCAGTACTTC. Its protein is CASSDGSRISSYEQYF. The rearrangement joins TRBV2 to TRBJ2-7, with D uncertain. Germline loops: CDR1 SNHLY, CDR2 FYNNEI. The CDR3 covers 16 residues. Between the trimmed V and J ends, which lost 3 bases and 0 bases, there was a span of 15 bases.

CDR3 bases: TGCAGCGTTGCAGGGATCCGGACTAGCGGGATACGTCAAGAGACCCAGTACTTC. Translated, it gives CSVAGIRTSGIRQETQYF. The gene calls are TRBV29-1 and TRBJ2-5, with 12 bases aligning to TRBD2. The junction had 14 bases not matched to a gene; V was cut back by 4 bases and J by 2 bases. The CDR3 covers 18 residues. Germline lookup yields CDR1 SQVTM and CDR2 ANQGSEA.

Points on this clone: Other DNA variants within this sample encode the same CDR3. The chain uses TRBV13 and TRBJ1-1; D gene uncertain. This CDR3 region has 15 residues. V lost 0 bases and J lost 1, with 9 bases in between. Germline CDR1 PRHDT, CDR2 FYEKMQ (reference sequence). Written as DNA, the CDR3 is TGTGCCAGCAGCTTAGGCGGACGGGGGAACACTGAAGCTTTCTTT. This translates into CASSLGGRGNTEAFF.

V is TRBV6-5 and J is TRBJ2-7; 7 bases match TRBD2. The CDR3 runs 15 residues. V shed 2 bases and J 2 bases; nucleotides not matched to a gene: 6. The germline gives CDR1 MNHEY, CDR2 SVGAGI. The CDR3 bases are TGTGCCAGCAGTTACGGTAGCGGGCTTACCTACGAGCAGTACTTC. It yields the protein CASSYGSGLTYEQYF.

For this clone: Other DNA sequences from this sample encode an identical CDR3 as well. The chain joins TRBV27 to TRBJ1-1, with a possible D match to TRBD1 (5 bases). Germline V gene lookup returns CDR1 MNHEY and CDR2 SMNVEV (reference sequence). V gave up 5 bases and J gave up 0 bases, with 10 bases separating them. This CDR3 contains 14 residues. CDR3 bases: TGTGCCAGCAGTCCCGACAGCTTGAACACTGAAGCTTTCTTT. This translates into CASSPDSLNTEAFF.

The chain couples TRBV7-2 to TRBJ2-7; 7 nucleotides line up with TRBD2. This CDR3 spans 16 amino acids. The germline CDR1 and CDR2 sequences are SGHTA and FQGNSA. The V gene end was trimmed by 1 base and the J gene end by 5 bases; junction bases not matched to a gene: 11. The CDR3 region has the DNA TGTGCCAGCAGCTTAGGGTATAGCGGGCTGCTCCACGAGCAGTACTTC. Its translation is CASSLGYSGLLHEQYF. Complete variable domain (other parts from reference TRBV7-2 and TRBJ2-7): GAGVSQSPSNKVTEKGKDVELRCDPISGHTALYWYRQSLGQGLEFLIYFQGNSAPDKSGLPSDRFSAERTGGSVSTLTIQRTQQEDSAVYLCASSLGYSGLLHEQYFGPGTRLTVT.

This chain connects TRBV7-9 to TRBJ2-2; 8 positions agree with TRBD2. V dropped 8 bases and J dropped 5; count of bases not matched to a gene: 10. This CDR3 region has 15 residues. CDR1 is SEHNR, CDR2 FQNEAQ, per germline (reference sequence). For the CDR3, the DNA is TGTGCCAGCCAAGCGGGAGACGATGATACCGGGGAGCTGTTTTTT. Residues: CASQAGDDDTGELFF.

The chain is built from TRBV5-1 and TRBJ2-7; TRBD2 agrees at 13 bases. The CDR3 runs to 16 residues. Germline V CDR1 and CDR2: SGHRS, YFSETQ. Trimming took 2 bases from V and 3 from J; bases not matched to a gene: 5. CDR3 DNA: TGCGCCAGCAGCTTCGGGACTAGCGGGATTGTCTACGAGCAGTACTTC. It specifies CASSFGTSGIVYEQYF.

V usage is TRBV9 and J usage is TRBJ2-2, with D unclear. Trimming shortened V by 0 bases and J by 0 bases, and 12 bases separated the two germline ends. Germline lookup yields CDR1 SGDLS and CDR2 YYNGEE. The CDR3 spans 17 residues. CDR3 sequence (DNA): TGTGCCAGCAGCGTAGCGGTAGCAGACGCGAACACCGGGGAGCTGTTTTTT. This codes for CASSVAVADANTGELFF.

The V call is TRBV19, the J call TRBJ1-5, with a tentative D call TRBD1 (5 bases). Between the trimmed V and J ends, which lost 3 bases and 2 bases, there was a span of 8 bases. This CDR3 has 14 residues. The germline gives CDR1 LNHDA, CDR2 SQIVND (reference sequence). CDR3 bases: TGTGCCAGTAGTATTATGACAGGCAATCAGCCCCAGCATTTT. This codes for CASSIMTGNQPQHF.

The J gene is TRBJ2-3, the V gene TRBV28; a possible D gene is TRBD1 (6 bases). The CDR3 runs to 12 residues. The germline gives CDR1 MDHEN, CDR2 SYDVKM. With 4 bases removed from V and 7 bases from J, the gap between germline ends came to 9 bases. CDR3 loop: CASSSQGHTQYF. The CDR3 bases are TGTGCCAGCAGTTCGCAGGGGCATACGCAGTATTTT.

The J gene is TRBJ2-3, the V gene TRBV18, with 8 nucleotides matching TRBD2. CDR3 length equals 16 residues. V lost 4 bases and J lost 2; bases outside the gene matches: 8. Germline CDR1 KGHSH, CDR2 LQKENI. CDR3: CASSQKTSAITDTQYF. The DNA for the CDR3 is TGTGCCAGCTCACAAAAGACTAGCGCGATCACAGATACGCAGTATTTT.

The J gene is TRBJ2-7, the V gene TRBV27; D gene unclear. Germline V gene data show CDR1 as MNHEY and CDR2 as SMNVEV (reference sequence). The CDR3 loop spans 16 amino acids. Trimming removed 5 bases at V and 5 bases at J, with 22 bases between. The CDR3 bases are TGTGCCAGCAGTCCAGGTCAGCCCATGATAACCGACGAGCAGTACTTC. The encoded protein is CASSPGQPMITDEQYF.

The rearrangement links TRBV2 to TRBJ2-7; 7 bases are a match to TRBD2. This CDR3 is 12 amino acids long. Germline trimming cut 8 bases from V and 3 bases from J; bases unmatched to any gene: 4. The germline gives CDR1 SNHLY, CDR2 FYNNEI. CDR3 protein: CASGGRGYEQYF. In DNA, the CDR3 is TGTGCCAGCGGAGGGAGGGGCTACGAGCAGTACTTC.

This clone was seen a few times. The chain is built from TRBV11-2 and TRBJ1-2, with 8 nucleotides matching TRBD1. This CDR3 is built from 13 residues. J was trimmed by 6 bases and V by 4 bases; bases with no gene match: 4. The germline V gene has CDR1 SGHAT and CDR2 FQNNGV. Written as DNA, the CDR3 is TGTGCCAGCAGCTCATCAGGGGGCGATGGCTACACCTTC. Translating it yields CASSSSGGDGYTF.

The genes are TRBV29-1 and TRBJ1-3; possible D gene TRBD1, 5 bases. The V gene's germline CDR1 is SQVTM and CDR2 ANQGSEA. Trimming shortened V by 1 base and J by 4 bases, and 5 bases separated the two germline ends. The CDR3 runs 12 residues. CDR3: CSVEGGGNTIYF. CDR3 sequence (DNA): TGCAGCGTTGAAGGGGGGGGAAACACCATATATTTT.

This clone was seen only a few times. The chain carries TRBV28 and TRBJ2-7; D possibly corresponds to TRBD1 (7 bases). There are 14 residues in the CDR3. V lost 2 bases and J lost 6, with 14 bases in between. Germline-derived CDR1 and CDR2 are MDHEN and SYDVKM. DNA for the CDR3: TGTGCCAGCAGTTTAAGCAGGGGGAGGAGCGAGCAGTACTTC. Its translation: CASSLSRGRSEQYF.

This chain links TRBV27 with TRBJ2-3, with TRBD2 identical over 13 bases. V lost 6 bases, J lost 3 bases, and 0 bases stayed unmatched. The CDR3 totals 14 residues. The germline V gene encodes CDR1 MNHEY and CDR2 SMNVEV (reference sequence). The CDR3 region is CASRGLAGTDTQYF. As DNA, the CDR3 is TGTGCCAGCAGGGGACTAGCGGGAACAGATACGCAGTATTTT.

Concerning this clone: Other DNA sequences from this sample encode an identical CDR3 as well. The CDR3, as DNA: TGTGCCAGCAGCCTTAGCGGGGGCAGCTCCTACGAGCAGTACTTC. Translating gives CASSLSGGSSYEQYF. This chain uses TRBV27 with TRBJ2-7; 9 bases fit TRBD2. Germline trimming cut 6 bases from V and 0 bases from J; bases unmatched to any gene: 6. From germline, CDR1 is MNHEY and CDR2 SMNVEV (reference sequence). The CDR3 totals 15 residues.

The chain uses TRBV29-1 and TRBJ2-3; maybe TRBD2 (6 bases). CDR1 SQVTM and CDR2 ANQGSEA come from the germline V gene. The CDR3 has 14 residues. V gave up 7 bases and J gave up 1 base, with 15 bases separating them. CDR3 sequence (DNA): TGCAGCGCTCGGGGGTCATTGGGCACAGATACGCAGTATTTT. Its translation: CSARGSLGTDTQYF.

This rearrangement joins TRBV29-1 to TRBJ1-2, with TRBD1 matching over 7 bases. The CDR3 is made up of 15 amino acids. CDR1 and CDR2 (germline): SQVTM, ANQGSEA. J lost 4 bases, V lost 0 bases, and 8 bases had no gene match. The CDR3 DNA reads TGCAGCGTTGAAGATCTTCAAGGGGGCATCTATGGCTACACCTTC. The encoded protein is CSVEDLQGGIYGYTF.

The rearrangement uses TRBV29-1 and TRBJ1-1, with D possibly TRBD1 on 5 matching bases. V was trimmed by 6 bases and J by 0 bases, leaving 11 bases between them. Germline V gene lookup returns CDR1 SQVTM and CDR2 ANQGSEA. The CDR3 is 13 amino acids. The CDR3 coding sequence is TGCAGCGTGCCACAGGCACTGAACACTGAAGCTTTCTTT. Amino acid sequence: CSVPQALNTEAFF. The full variable domain, its missing parts supplied by reference TRBV29-1 and TRBJ1-1, is SAVISQKPSRDICQRGTSLTIQCQVDSQVTMMFWYRQQPGQSLTLIATANQGSEATYESGFVIDKFPISRPNLTFSTLTVSNMSPEDSSIYLCSVPQALNTEAFFGQGTRLTVV.

The J gene is TRBJ1-3, the V gene TRBV4-3, with no clear D. V was shortened by 0 bases and J by 7 bases, with 10 bases between the two germline ends. Germline V gene data show CDR1 as LGHNA and CDR2 as YSLEER. This CDR3 comprises 14 residues. CDR3 bases: TGCGCCAGCAGCCAAGAAACATGGAAGAACACCATATATTTT. It codes for CASSQETWKNTIYF.

This chain links TRBV27 with TRBJ2-7; no clear D gene. V shed 0 bases and J shed 6 bases, with 18 bases lying between them. CDR1 and CDR2 from the germline V gene are MNHEY and SMNVEV (reference sequence). This CDR3 region has 16 residues. Here the CDR3 reads CASSLSGPTSWGEQYF. The DNA of the CDR3 is TGTGCCAGCAGTTTATCAGGGCCGACGTCGTGGGGCGAGCAGTACTTC.

The count of this clone is one. The genes are TRBV29-1 and TRBJ2-1; 7 nucleotides match TRBD2. The CDR3 has 16 amino acids. Germline assignment: CDR1 SQVTM and CDR2 ANQGSEA. With 2 bases clipped from V and 0 bases from J, the junction kept 7 bases outside the gene matches. The CDR3 DNA reads TGCAGCGTTGAATCGGGGGGACCCTTCTCCTACAATGAGCAGTTCTTC. It specifies CSVESGGPFSYNEQFF.

This clone turned up a few times. The sample holds other DNA sequences that translate to the same CDR3. V is TRBV9 and J is TRBJ2-7; 10 nucleotides line up with TRBD2. Germline CDR1 is SGDLS and CDR2 is YYNGEE. Trimming at V came to 0 bases and at J to 3 bases, leaving 0 bases not matched to a gene. The CDR3 extends over 14 amino acids. CDR3 in DNA: TGTGCCAGCAGCGTAGGGACTAGCGGCTACGAGCAGTACTTC. Amino acid sequence: CASSVGTSGYEQYF. The whole variable domain, filled in from reference TRBV9 and TRBJ2-7, reads DSGVTQTPKHLITATGQRVTLRCSPRSGDLSVYWYQQSLDQGLQFLIQYYNGEERAKGNILERFSAQQFPDLHSELNLSSLELGDSALYFCASSVGTSGYEQYFGPGTRLTVT.

CDR3 DNA: TGTGCCAGCAGCTTCAGGGGCTGGGGGGTCCACGAGCAGTACTTC. It yields the protein CASSFRGWGVHEQYF. The V gene is TRBV7-2, the J gene TRBJ2-7; D may correspond to TRBD1 or TRBD2 (6 bases each). With 3 bases removed from V and 5 bases from J, the gap between germline ends came to 17 bases. Looked up from germline, CDR1 is SGHTA and CDR2 is FQGNSA. The CDR3 has 15 amino acids.